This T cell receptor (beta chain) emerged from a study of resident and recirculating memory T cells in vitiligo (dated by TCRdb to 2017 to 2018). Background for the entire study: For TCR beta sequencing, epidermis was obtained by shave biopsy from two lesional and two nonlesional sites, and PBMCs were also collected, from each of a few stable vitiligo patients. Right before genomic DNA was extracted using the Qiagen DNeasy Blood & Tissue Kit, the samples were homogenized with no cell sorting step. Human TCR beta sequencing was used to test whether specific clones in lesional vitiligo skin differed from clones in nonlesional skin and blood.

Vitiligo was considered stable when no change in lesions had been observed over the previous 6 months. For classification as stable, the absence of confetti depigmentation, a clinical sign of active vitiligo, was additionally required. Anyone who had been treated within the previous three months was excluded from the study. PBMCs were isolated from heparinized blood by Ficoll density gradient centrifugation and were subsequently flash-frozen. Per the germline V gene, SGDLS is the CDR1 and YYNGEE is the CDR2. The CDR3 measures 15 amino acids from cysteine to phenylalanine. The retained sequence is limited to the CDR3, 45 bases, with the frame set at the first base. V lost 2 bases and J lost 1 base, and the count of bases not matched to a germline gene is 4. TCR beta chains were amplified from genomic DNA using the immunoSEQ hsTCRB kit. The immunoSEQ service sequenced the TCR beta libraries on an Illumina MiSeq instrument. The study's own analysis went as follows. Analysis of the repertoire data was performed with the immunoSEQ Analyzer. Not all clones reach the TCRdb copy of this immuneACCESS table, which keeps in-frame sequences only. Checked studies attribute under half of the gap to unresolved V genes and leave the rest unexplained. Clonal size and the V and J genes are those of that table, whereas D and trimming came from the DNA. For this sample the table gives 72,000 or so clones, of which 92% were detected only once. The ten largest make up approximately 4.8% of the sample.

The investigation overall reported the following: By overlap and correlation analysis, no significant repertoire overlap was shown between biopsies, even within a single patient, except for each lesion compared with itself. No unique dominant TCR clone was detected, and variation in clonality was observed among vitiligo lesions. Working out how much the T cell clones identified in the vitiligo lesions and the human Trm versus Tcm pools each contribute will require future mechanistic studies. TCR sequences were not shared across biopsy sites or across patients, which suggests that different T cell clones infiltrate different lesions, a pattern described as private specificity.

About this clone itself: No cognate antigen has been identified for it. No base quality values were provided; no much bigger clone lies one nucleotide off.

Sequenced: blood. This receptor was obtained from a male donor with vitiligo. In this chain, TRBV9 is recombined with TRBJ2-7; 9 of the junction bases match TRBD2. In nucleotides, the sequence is TGTGCCAGCAGCGTGGGGACTAGCAGGTCCTACGAGCAGTACTTC. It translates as CASSVGTSRSYEQYF.